This T cell receptor (beta chain) is drawn from a study of blood T cell repertoires in COVID-19. The wider study: Samples taken during acute and convalescent COVID-19 were collected in the United States, Italy and Spain. T cells, B-cell-depleted T cells, or PBMCs supplied cDNA or gDNA.

One Seattle source followed patients from active infection through their disease course. In the study's own analysis: Reference gene primer amplification yielded estimated nucleated cell counts. Assay: immunoSEQ multiplex PCR; the TCRdb copy retains only in-frame clones and omits some. The D gene and trimming were derived from the DNA, and the V and J assignments and clone size from that table. The sample has 200,000 or so clones, 90% seen once. This CDR3 is 16 amino acids long. Germline CDR1 reads MDHEN; CDR2 reads SYDVKM. V lost 7 bases to trimming and J lost 3 bases, with 22 bases between them. The chain carries TRBV28 and TRBJ2-7; D is possibly TRBD2 (6 bases). The receptor's source is a man aged 30 to 39 with COVID-19, enrolled during active disease. Material for sequencing was peripheral blood. CDR3 DNA sequence: TGTGCCAGCATCTCTGGAGGGGCGAAATCGCACTACGAGCAGTACTTC. As protein: CASISGGAKSHYEQYF.